The present T cell receptor beta chain was sequenced within a study of ipilimumab plus nivolumab after autologous stem cell transplantation. V was cut by 0 bases and J by 3 bases, with 14 bases left in between. CDR1 is LNHNV and CDR2 is YYDKDF in the germline V gene (reference sequence). The CDR3 spans 16 residues. Produced via immunoSEQ multiplex PCR; TCRdb's table is partial and in-frame only. The repertoire includes fewer than 25,000 clones, 70% to 80% of them detected once, and 20% to 30% sits in the top ten. This clonotype was sampled from a male donor with diffuse large B-cell lymphoma. This sample comprised PBMCs, obtained in a trial of ipilimumab plus nivolumab as post-transplant consolidation. The V gene is TRBV15, the J gene TRBJ1-1, with D possibly being TRBD1 (5 bases). The CDR3 nucleotides read TGTGCCACCAGCAGAGACTCCCCGGGGCCCTACACTGAAGCTTTCTTT. Translated, it gives CATSRDSPGPYTEAFF.